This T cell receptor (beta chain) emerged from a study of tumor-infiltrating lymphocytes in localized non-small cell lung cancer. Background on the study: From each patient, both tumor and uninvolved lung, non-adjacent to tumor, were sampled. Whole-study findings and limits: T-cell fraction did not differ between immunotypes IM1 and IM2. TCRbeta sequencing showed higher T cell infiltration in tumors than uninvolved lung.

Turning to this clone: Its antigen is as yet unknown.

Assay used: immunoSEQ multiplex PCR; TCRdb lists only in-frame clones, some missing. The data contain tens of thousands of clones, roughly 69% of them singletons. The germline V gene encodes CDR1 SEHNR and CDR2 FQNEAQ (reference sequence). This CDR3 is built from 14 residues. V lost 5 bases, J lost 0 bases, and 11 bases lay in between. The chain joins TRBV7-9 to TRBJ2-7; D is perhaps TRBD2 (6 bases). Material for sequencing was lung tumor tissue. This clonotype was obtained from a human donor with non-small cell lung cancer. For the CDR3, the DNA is TGTGCCAGCAGCCGACACGGGAGCTCCTACGAGCAGTACTTC. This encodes CASSRHGSSYEQYF.